This is a list of T cell receptor beta chains from one sample in a study of OX40 agonist ivuxolimab in advanced cancers. The repertoire was sequenced with immunoSEQ multiplex PCR; TCRdb's copy has only in-frame clones and lacks some. Among approximately 20,000 clones, approximately 83% were seen once, and the ten largest hold approximately 22%. The material was CD4+ or CD8+ T cells sorted from blood, obtained in a trial of the OX40 agonist ivuxolimab. The receptor set was obtained from an adult with an advanced solid tumor such as melanoma, head and neck, liver or kidney cancer. Each CDR3 is given with its conserved first and last residue. The order of the fields is J gene, clone size, V gene, D gene, CDR3 protein, CDR3 DNA. A D gene is named only where the DNA matches it firmly. Expanded clones are given a class, and other clones once, few, many or no size at all.

j_call: TRBJ2-7; clone_size: .; v_call: TRBV5-5; d_call: .; cdr3_aa: CASSVVGSSYEQYF; cdr3_nt: TGTGCCAGCAGCGTTGTTGGGAGCTCCTACGAGCAGTACTTC
j_call: TRBJ2-7; clone_size: .; v_call: TRBV15; d_call: TRBD1; cdr3_aa: CATSSRQGAHEQYF; cdr3_nt: TGTGCCACCAGCAGTCGACAGGGGGCCCACGAGCAGTACTTC
j_call: TRBJ2-5; clone_size: .; v_call: TRBV28; d_call: .; cdr3_aa: CASRGRQETQYF; cdr3_nt: TGTGCCAGCAGGGGCAGACAAGAGACCCAGTACTTC
j_call: TRBJ2-7; clone_size: .; v_call: TRBV6-6; d_call: TRBD1; cdr3_aa: CASSYPGQGDHEQYF; cdr3_nt: TGTGCCAGCAGTTACCCCGGACAGGGAGATCACGAGCAGTACTTC
j_call: TRBJ2-5; clone_size: .; v_call: TRBV4-3; d_call: .; cdr3_aa: CASSQDGPGTQETQYF; cdr3_nt: TGCGCCAGCAGCCAAGATGGCCCAGGGACCCAAGAGACCCAGTACTTC
j_call: TRBJ2-2; clone_size: .; v_call: TRBV7-7; d_call: TRBD2; cdr3_aa: CASSLGPGGPGELFF; cdr3_nt: TGTGCTAGCAGCTTAGGGCCGGGGGGTCCCGGGGAGCTGTTTTTT
j_call: TRBJ2-7; clone_size: .; v_call: TRBV9; d_call: .; cdr3_aa: CASSNSGRQGGSEQYF; cdr3_nt: TGTGCCAGCAGCAATAGCGGCCGGCAGGGAGGTAGCGAGCAGTACTTC
j_call: TRBJ1-2; clone_size: .; v_call: TRBV7-2; d_call: TRBD1; cdr3_aa: CASSLAQDRATF; cdr3_nt: TGTGCCAGCAGCTTAGCCCAGGACAGGGCCACCTTC
j_call: TRBJ2-7; clone_size: .; v_call: TRBV6-5; d_call: .; cdr3_aa: CASSEGSRVYEQYF; cdr3_nt: TGTGCCAGCAGTGAAGGTAGCCGGGTCTACGAGCAGTACTTC
j_call: TRBJ2-3; clone_size: .; v_call: TRBV6-4; d_call: .; cdr3_aa: CASAEAPGADTQYF; cdr3_nt: TGTGCCAGCGCGGAAGCCCCCGGGGCAGATACGCAGTATTTT
j_call: TRBJ2-7; clone_size: .; v_call: TRBV11-2; d_call: .; cdr3_aa: CASSIKDGYEQYF; cdr3_nt: TGTGCCAGCAGCATTAAGGACGGCTACGAGCAGTACTTC
j_call: TRBJ2-7; clone_size: .; v_call: TRBV29-1; d_call: TRBD2; cdr3_aa: CSVEGTSGGNSYEQYF; cdr3_nt: TGCAGCGTTGAAGGGACTAGCGGAGGGAACTCCTACGAGCAGTACTTC
j_call: TRBJ1-3; clone_size: .; v_call: TRBV7-2; d_call: .; cdr3_aa: CASSLGGFSGNTIYF; cdr3_nt: TGTGCCAGCAGCTTAGGAGGATTCTCTGGAAACACCATATATTTT
j_call: TRBJ2-7; clone_size: .; v_call: TRBV4-1; d_call: .; cdr3_aa: CASSQEGAASTYEQYF; cdr3_nt: TGCGCCAGCAGCCAAGAGGGGGCGGCATCAACCTACGAGCAGTACTTC
j_call: TRBJ2-5; clone_size: .; v_call: TRBV5-4; d_call: .; cdr3_aa: CASSSTGRETQYF; cdr3_nt: TGTGCCAGCAGCTCCACCGGACGGGAGACCCAGTACTTC
j_call: TRBJ1-5; clone_size: .; v_call: TRBV6-5; d_call: .; cdr3_aa: CASSYSPISSNQPQHF; cdr3_nt: TGTGCCAGCAGTTACTCCCCCATTAGTAGCAATCAGCCCCAGCATTTT
j_call: TRBJ1-2; clone_size: .; v_call: TRBV6-6; d_call: TRBD1; cdr3_aa: CASQGEGHPGYTF; cdr3_nt: TGTGCCAGCCAGGGGGAGGGGCATCCTGGCTACACCTTC
j_call: TRBJ1-3; clone_size: few; v_call: TRBV7-2; d_call: TRBD1; cdr3_aa: CASSLGSQGAAGNTIYF; cdr3_nt: TGTGCCAGCAGCTTAGGTTCACAGGGGGCAGCTGGAAACACCATATATTTT
j_call: TRBJ2-1; clone_size: .; v_call: TRBV7-2; d_call: TRBD2; cdr3_aa: CASSLGLAGGQYEQFF; cdr3_nt: TGTGCCAGCAGCTTAGGACTAGCGGGAGGGCAGTATGAGCAGTTCTTC
j_call: TRBJ2-1; clone_size: .; v_call: TRBV7-9; d_call: .; cdr3_aa: CASSLAKLDYNEQFF; cdr3_nt: TGTGCCAGCAGCTTAGCGAAGTTGGACTACAATGAGCAGTTCTTC
j_call: TRBJ2-7; clone_size: .; v_call: TRBV7-3; d_call: TRBD2; cdr3_aa: CASRSLADEQYF; cdr3_nt: TGTGCCAGCAGGTCACTAGCGGACGAGCAGTACTTC
j_call: TRBJ1-2; clone_size: .; v_call: TRBV10-3; d_call: .; cdr3_aa: CAIRLIQGLGNYGYTF; cdr3_nt: TGTGCCATCAGACTTATCCAGGGGTTGGGGAACTATGGCTACACCTTT
j_call: TRBJ1-2; clone_size: .; v_call: TRBV20-1; d_call: .; cdr3_aa: CSQEGGDGYTF; cdr3_nt: TGCAGCCAAGAGGGGGGGGATGGCTACACCTTC
j_call: TRBJ2-7; clone_size: large; v_call: TRBV25-1; d_call: TRBD2; cdr3_aa: CASMGLADASYEQYF; cdr3_nt: TGTGCCAGCATGGGACTAGCGGATGCCTCCTACGAGCAGTACTTC